Below, one T cell receptor (beta chain) is given with its context. V gave up 7 bases and J gave up 1 base; unmatched junction bases: 10. Looked up from germline, CDR1 is SGHRS and CDR2 is YFSETQ. This CDR3 spans 16 amino acids. The record originates from a study of blood T cell repertoires in COVID-19. Study details: T cells, B-cell-depleted T cells, or PBMCs provided the cDNA or gDNA that served as material.

The method was immunoSEQ multiplex PCR; TCRdb's version includes in-frame clones alone and lacks a portion of them. The profile shows over 400,000 clones, 86% of them singletons. The chain is built from TRBV5-1 and TRBJ1-1; TRBD1 aligns across 10 bases. This receptor was obtained from a woman younger than 45 with active or convalescent COVID-19. Sequenced input: peripheral blood. The CDR3 sequence: CASRMGTGAPNTEAFF. CDR3 nucleotide sequence: TGCGCCAGCCGGATGGGGACAGGGGCGCCGAACACTGAAGCTTTCTTT.